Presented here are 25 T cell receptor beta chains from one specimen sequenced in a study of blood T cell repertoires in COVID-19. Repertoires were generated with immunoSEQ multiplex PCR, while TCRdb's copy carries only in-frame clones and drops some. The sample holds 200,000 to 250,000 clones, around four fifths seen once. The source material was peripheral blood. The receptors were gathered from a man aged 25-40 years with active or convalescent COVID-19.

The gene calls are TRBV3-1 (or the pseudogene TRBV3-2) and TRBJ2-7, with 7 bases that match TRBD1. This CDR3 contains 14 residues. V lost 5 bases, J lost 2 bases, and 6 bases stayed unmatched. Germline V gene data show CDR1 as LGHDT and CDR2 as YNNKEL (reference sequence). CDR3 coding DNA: TGTGCCAGCAGCTATCGGACAGGACCCTACGAGCAGTACTTC. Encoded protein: CASSYRTGPYEQYF.

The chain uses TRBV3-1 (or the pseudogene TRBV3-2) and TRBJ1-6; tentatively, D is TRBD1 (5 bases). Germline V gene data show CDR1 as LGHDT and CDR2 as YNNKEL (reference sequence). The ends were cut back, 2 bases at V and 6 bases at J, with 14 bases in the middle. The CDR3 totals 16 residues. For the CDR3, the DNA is TGTGCCAGCAGCCAATTAAGGGGCTGGGGTAATTCACCCCTCCACTTT. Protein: CASSQLRGWGNSPLHF.

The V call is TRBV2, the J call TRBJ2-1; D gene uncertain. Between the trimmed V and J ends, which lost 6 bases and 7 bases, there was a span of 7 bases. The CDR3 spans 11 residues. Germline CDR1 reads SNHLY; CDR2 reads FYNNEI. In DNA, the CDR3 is TGTGCCAGCAGAGGAGAGAATGAGCAGTTCTTC. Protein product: CASRGENEQFF.

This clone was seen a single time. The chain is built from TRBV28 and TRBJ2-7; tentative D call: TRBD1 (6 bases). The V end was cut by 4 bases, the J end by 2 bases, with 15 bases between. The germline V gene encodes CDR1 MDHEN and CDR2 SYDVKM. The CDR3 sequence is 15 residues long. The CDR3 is CASSSPGTTAYEQYF. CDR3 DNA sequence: TGTGCCAGCAGTTCCCCCGGGACAACAGCCTACGAGCAGTACTTC.

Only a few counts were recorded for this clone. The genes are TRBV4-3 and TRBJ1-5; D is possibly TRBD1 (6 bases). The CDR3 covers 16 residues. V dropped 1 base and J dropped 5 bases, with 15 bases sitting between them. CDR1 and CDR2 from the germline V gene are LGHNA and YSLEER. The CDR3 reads CASSQVLGQTHQPQHF. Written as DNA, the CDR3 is TGCGCCAGCAGCCAAGTCTTAGGACAGACTCATCAGCCCCAGCATTTT.

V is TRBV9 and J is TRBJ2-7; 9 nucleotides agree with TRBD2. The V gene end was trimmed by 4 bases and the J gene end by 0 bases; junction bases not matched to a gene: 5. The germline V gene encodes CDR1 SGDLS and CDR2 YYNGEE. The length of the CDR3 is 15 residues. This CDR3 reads CASSPSSGASYEQYF. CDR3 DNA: TGTGCCAGCAGCCCATCTAGCGGGGCCTCCTACGAGCAGTACTTC. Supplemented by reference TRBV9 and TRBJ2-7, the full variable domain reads DSGVTQTPKHLITATGQRVTLRCSPRSGDLSVYWYQQSLDQGLQFLIQYYNGEERAKGNILERFSAQQFPDLHSELNLSSLELGDSALYFCASSPSSGASYEQYFGPGTRLTVT.

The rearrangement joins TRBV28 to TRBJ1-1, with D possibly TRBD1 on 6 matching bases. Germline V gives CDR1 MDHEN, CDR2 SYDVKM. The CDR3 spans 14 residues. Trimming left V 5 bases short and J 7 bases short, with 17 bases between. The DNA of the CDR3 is TGTGCCAGCAGTCCGCTGGGGGGGGGCATTGAAGCTTTCTTT. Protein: CASSPLGGGIEAFF.

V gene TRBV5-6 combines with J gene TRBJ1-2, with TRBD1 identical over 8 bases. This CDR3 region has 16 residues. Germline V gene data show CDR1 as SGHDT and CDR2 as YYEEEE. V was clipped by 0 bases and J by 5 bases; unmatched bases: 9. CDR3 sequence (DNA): TGTGCCAGCAGCTTGGGGACAGGGTCTGTAGATTATGGCTACACCTTC. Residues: CASSLGTGSVDYGYTF.

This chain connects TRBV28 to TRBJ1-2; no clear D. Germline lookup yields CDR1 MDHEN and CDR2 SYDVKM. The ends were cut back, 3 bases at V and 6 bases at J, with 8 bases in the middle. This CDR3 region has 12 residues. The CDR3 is CASSFKTNGYTF. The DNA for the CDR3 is TGTGCCAGCAGTTTTAAAACAAATGGCTACACCTTC.

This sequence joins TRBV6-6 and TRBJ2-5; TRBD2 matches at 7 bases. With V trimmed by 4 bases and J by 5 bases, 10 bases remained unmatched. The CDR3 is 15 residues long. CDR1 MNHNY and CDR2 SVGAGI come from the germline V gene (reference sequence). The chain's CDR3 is CASSSPGLGAETQYF. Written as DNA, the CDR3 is TGTGCCAGCAGTTCCCCCGGACTAGGGGCGGAGACCCAGTACTTC.

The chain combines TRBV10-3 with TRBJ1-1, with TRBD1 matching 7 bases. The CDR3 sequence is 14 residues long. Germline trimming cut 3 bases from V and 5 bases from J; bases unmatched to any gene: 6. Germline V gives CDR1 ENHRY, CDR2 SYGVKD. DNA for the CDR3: TGTGCCATCAGTGAAACCGGCAGGGGGACTGAAGCTTTCTTT. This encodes CAISETGRGTEAFF.

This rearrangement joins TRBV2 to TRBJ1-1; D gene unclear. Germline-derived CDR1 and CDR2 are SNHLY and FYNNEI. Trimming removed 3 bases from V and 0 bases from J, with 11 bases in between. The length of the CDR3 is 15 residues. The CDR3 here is CASSDGGHMNTEAFF. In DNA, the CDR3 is TGTGCCAGCAGTGACGGCGGCCACATGAACACTGAAGCTTTCTTT.

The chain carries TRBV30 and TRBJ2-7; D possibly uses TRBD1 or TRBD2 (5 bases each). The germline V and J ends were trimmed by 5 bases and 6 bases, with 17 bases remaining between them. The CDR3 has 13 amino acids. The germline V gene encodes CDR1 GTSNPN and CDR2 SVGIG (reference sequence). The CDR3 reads CAWGGLRGGEQYF. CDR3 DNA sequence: TGTGCCTGGGGGGGTCTAAGGGGCGGCGAGCAGTACTTC. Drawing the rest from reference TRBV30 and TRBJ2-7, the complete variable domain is SQTIHQWPATLVQPVGSPLSLECTVEGTSNPNLYWYRQAAGRGLQLLFYSVGIGQISSEVPQNLSASRPQDRQFILSSKKLLLSDSGFYLCAWGGLRGGEQYFGPGTRLTVT.

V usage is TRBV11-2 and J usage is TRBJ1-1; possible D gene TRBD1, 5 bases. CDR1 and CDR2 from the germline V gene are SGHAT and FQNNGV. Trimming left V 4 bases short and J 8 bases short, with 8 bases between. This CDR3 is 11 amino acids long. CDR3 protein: CASSSYREAFF. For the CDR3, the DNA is TGTGCCAGCAGCTCTTACAGGGAAGCTTTCTTT.

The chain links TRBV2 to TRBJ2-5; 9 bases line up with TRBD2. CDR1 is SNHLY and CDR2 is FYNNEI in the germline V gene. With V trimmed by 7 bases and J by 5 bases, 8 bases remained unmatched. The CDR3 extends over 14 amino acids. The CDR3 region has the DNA TGTGCCAGCAAAGGCGGGGGGGCCGGTGAGACCCAGTACTTC. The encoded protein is CASKGGGAGETQYF.

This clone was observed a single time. This chain's CDR3 is CATSGRDNQPQHF. The CDR3 coding sequence is TGTGCCACCAGTGGCCGGGACAATCAGCCCCAGCATTTT. The rearrangement uses TRBV24-1 and TRBJ1-5; no reliable D call. This CDR3 region has 13 residues. Germline values: CDR1 KGHDR, CDR2 SFDVKD. V shed 5 bases and J shed 3 bases, with 7 bases lying between them.

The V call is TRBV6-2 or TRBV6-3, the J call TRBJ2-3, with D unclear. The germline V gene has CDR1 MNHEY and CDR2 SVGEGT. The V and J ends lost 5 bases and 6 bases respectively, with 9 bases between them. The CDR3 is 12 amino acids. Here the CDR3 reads CASSPTEDTQYF. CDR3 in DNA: TGTGCCAGCAGTCCAACAGAGGATACGCAGTATTTT.

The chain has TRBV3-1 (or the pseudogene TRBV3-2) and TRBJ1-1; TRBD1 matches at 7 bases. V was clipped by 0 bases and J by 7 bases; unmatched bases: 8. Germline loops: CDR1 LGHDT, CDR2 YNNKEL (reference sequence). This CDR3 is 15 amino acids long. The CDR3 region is CASSQDPTGADEAFF. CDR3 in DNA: TGTGCCAGCAGCCAAGACCCAACAGGGGCTGATGAAGCTTTCTTT.

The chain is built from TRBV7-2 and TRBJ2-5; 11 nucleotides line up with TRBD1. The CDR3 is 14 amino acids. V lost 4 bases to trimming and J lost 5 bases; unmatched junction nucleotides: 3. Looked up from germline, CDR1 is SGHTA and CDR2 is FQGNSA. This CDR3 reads CASSSGTGGETQYF. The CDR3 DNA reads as TGTGCCAGCAGCTCCGGGACAGGGGGGGAGACCCAGTACTTC.

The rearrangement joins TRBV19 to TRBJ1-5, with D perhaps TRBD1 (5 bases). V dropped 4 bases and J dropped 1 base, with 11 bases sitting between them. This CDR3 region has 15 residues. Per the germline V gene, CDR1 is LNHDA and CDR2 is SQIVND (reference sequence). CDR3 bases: TGTGCCAGTAGTAGATCCGGGGGGAGCAATCAGCCCCAGCATTTT. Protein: CASSRSGGSNQPQHF.

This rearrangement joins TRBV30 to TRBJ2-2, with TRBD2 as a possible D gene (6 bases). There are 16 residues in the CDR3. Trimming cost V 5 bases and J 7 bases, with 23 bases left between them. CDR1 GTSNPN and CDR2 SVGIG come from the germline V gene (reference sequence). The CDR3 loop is CAWHLGRTAGHGELFF. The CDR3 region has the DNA TGTGCCTGGCACCTAGGGCGGACGGCGGGGCACGGGGAGCTGTTTTTT.

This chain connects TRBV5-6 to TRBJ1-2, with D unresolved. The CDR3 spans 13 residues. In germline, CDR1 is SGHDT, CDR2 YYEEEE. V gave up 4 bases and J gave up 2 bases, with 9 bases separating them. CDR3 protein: CASSPLGNYGYTF. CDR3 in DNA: TGTGCCAGCAGCCCCCTAGGAAACTATGGCTACACCTTC.

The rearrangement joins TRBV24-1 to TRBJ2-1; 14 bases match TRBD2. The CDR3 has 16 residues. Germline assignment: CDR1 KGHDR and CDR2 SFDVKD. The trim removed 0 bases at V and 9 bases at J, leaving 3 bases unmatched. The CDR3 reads CATSDLGTSGGSEQFF. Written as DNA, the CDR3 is TGTGCCACCAGTGATTTGGGGACTAGCGGGGGAAGTGAGCAGTTCTTC.

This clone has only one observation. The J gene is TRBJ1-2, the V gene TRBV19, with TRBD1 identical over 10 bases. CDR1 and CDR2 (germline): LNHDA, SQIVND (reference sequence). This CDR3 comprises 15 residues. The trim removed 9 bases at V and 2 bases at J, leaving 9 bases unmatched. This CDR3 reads CASRSRGQGNYGYTF. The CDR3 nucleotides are TGTGCCAGCCGTTCTAGGGGACAGGGGAACTATGGCTACACCTTC.

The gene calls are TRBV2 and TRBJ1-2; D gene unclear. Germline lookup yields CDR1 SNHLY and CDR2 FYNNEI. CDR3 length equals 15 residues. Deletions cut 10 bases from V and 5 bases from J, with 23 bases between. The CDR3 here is CATIGSSLGLYGYTF. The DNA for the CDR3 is TGTGCCACCATAGGGAGCTCCCTTGGCTTATATGGCTACACCTTC.